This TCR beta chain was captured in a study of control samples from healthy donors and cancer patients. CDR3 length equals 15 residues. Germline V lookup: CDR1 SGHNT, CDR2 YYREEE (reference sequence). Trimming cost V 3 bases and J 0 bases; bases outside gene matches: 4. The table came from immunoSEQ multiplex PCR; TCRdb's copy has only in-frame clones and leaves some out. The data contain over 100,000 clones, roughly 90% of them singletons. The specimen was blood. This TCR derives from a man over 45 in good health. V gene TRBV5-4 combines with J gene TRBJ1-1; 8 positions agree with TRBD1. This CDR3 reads CASSYGQGLNTEAFF. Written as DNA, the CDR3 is TGTGCCAGCAGCTACGGACAGGGTCTGAACACTGAAGCTTTCTTT. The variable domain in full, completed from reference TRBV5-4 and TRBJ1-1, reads ETGVTQSPTHLIKTRGQQVTLRCSSQSGHNTVSWYQQALGQGPQFIFQYYREEENGRGNFPPRFSGLQFPNYSSELNVNALELDDSALYLCASSYGQGLNTEAFFGQGTRLTVV.